This T cell receptor (beta chain) appears in the sequencing data of a study of blood T cell repertoires in COVID-19. Study-wide context: In each case, the material was cDNA or gDNA derived from T cells, B-cell-depleted T cells, or PBMCs.

Some clones are missing from TCRdb's copy, which holds only in-frame ones; the method was immunoSEQ multiplex PCR. The table shows some 120,000 clones, with approximately 88% occurring only once. Germline V gene lookup returns CDR1 KGHSH and CDR2 LQKENI. V shed 7 bases and J 1 base; nucleotides not matched to a gene: 13. CDR3 length: 17 amino acids. This chain connects TRBV18 to TRBJ1-1; 9 nucleotides align to TRBD1. The specimen sequenced was peripheral blood. This TCR was sampled from a woman between 65 and 79 years old with acute or convalescent COVID-19. Here the CDR3 DNA reads TGTGCCAGCTTACCGCGTATACCGGGACAGGGGAACACTGAAGCTTTCTTT. This gives the protein CASLPRIPGQGNTEAFF.